This T cell receptor beta chain was observed in a study of T-cell reconstitution after alpha-beta-depleted transplantation in children. In germline, CDR1 is MNHEY, CDR2 SVGAGI. This CDR3 has 16 amino acids. Trimming cost V 2 bases and J 6 bases, with 16 bases left between them. This clonotype was found a few times. Using unique molecular identifiers, the investigators prepared the TCRbeta library. TCRdb re-derived calls from the PCR reads in MiXCR, one entry per CDR3 protein. The sample has about 6,100 distinct CDR3 sequences, roughly 16% seen once. The chain joins TRBV6-5 to TRBJ2-2; D may be TRBD1 or TRBD2 (6 bases each). This clonotype originated in a male patient aged 10 to 17 who had a stem cell transplant for acute myeloid leukemia, so the T cells may come from the graft donor. The sequencing used PBMCs, mostly from graft donor cells, collected 60 days after TCRalphabeta/CD19-depleted stem cell transplant. CDR3 loop: CASSYGGGKVAGELFF. The CDR3 DNA reads TGTGCCAGCAGTTACGGGGGCGGGAAGGTGGCCGGGGAGCTGTTTTTT.